This entry lists 8 T cell receptor beta chains sequenced from one sample in a study of Ad26.COV2.S vaccination and SARS-CoV-2 variants. The repertoire was sequenced with immunoSEQ multiplex PCR; TCRdb's copy has only in-frame clones and lacks some. The sample has about 680,000 clones, around 92% seen once. Treatment: roughly 19 received Ad26.COV2.S at low or high dose, single or two shots; several received placebo; per-sample allocation not given. The study sampled participants on day 63 after the first vaccine or placebo injection. This material consisted of peripheral blood, taken in a trial of Ad26.COV2.S vaccine versus placebo. These receptor sequences come from a person between 18 and 65 years old who received the Ad26.COV2.S COVID-19 vaccine or a placebo.

This clone was observed once. J is TRBJ1-5 and V is TRBV19, with D maybe TRBD1 (5 bases). Trimming left V 7 bases short and J 1 base short, with 20 bases between. The CDR3 has 17 residues. In germline, CDR1 is LNHDA, CDR2 SQIVND (reference sequence). CDR3 sequence (DNA): TGTGCCAGTACCATAGGTGGGGTCCGGGGGAGCAATCAGCCCCAGCATTTT. Translated, it gives CASTIGGVRGSNQPQHF.

Note on this clone: Additional DNA sequences in this sample encode the identical CDR3. The rearrangement uses TRBV9 and TRBJ1-1; D unclear. Germline V lookup: CDR1 SGDLS, CDR2 YYNGEE. The CDR3 has 14 amino acids. Trimming took off 0 bases at V and 1 base at J, with 7 bases between the two ends. This CDR3 reads CASSVGPGNTEAFF. The CDR3, as DNA: TGTGCCAGCAGCGTAGGCCCAGGGAACACTGAAGCTTTCTTT.

The J gene is TRBJ2-5, the V gene TRBV27; TRBD1 matches 7 bases. Germline V gene lookup returns CDR1 MNHEY and CDR2 SMNVEV (reference sequence). The CDR3 sequence is 14 residues long. With 6 bases clipped from V and 3 bases from J, the junction kept 7 bases outside the gene matches. The CDR3 reads CASRTGPREETQYF. CDR3 DNA: TGTGCCAGCAGGACAGGGCCTCGGGAAGAGACCCAGTACTTC.

About this clone itself: At the DNA level, this CDR3 is encoded by other sequences in the same sample as well. The chain carries TRBV11-2 and TRBJ2-6; either TRBD1 or TRBD2 may supply D (5 bases each). V was clipped by 0 bases and J by 2 bases, with 5 bases between them. CDR3 size: 15 residues. From germline, CDR1 is SGHAT and CDR2 FQNNGV. The CDR3 here is CASSLEGAGANVLTF. CDR3 nucleotide sequence: TGTGCCAGCAGCTTAGAGGGGGCTGGGGCCAACGTCCTGACTTTC.

The gene calls are TRBV3-1 (or the pseudogene TRBV3-2) and TRBJ2-5; D gene unclear. Per the germline V gene, CDR1 is LGHDT and CDR2 is YNNKEL (reference sequence). Trimming took 1 base from V and 4 from J, leaving 7 bases between them. This CDR3 is built from 13 residues. CDR3 in DNA: TGTGCCAGCAGCCAAGTCCATAGAGAGACCCAGTACTTC. It yields the protein CASSQVHRETQYF.

The V gene is TRBV19, the J gene TRBJ1-1, with D maybe TRBD1 (5 bases). The CDR3 loop spans 14 amino acids. Germline assignment: CDR1 LNHDA and CDR2 SQIVND (reference sequence). Trimming shortened V by 4 bases and J by 2 bases, and 11 bases separated the two germline ends. For the CDR3, the DNA is TGTGCCAGTAGTAAGGGGTCCGACAACACTGAAGCTTTCTTT. Its protein is CASSKGSDNTEAFF. Together with reference TRBV19 and TRBJ1-1, the CDR3 gives the full variable domain: DGGITQSPKYLFRKEGQNVTLSCEQNLNHDAMYWYRQDPGQGLRLIYYSQIVNDFQKGDIAEGYSVSREKKESFPLTVTSAQKNPTAFYLCASSKGSDNTEAFFGQGTRLTVV.

J is TRBJ2-3 and V is TRBV18; 11 bases agree with TRBD1. The CDR3 spans 19 residues. V lost 2 bases and J lost 5; bases outside the gene matches: 15. The germline V gene has CDR1 KGHSH and CDR2 LQKENI. The CDR3 protein is CASSPGGPPGQGVGDTQYF. The CDR3 DNA reads TGTGCCAGCTCACCAGGCGGACCCCCGGGACAGGGGGTGGGAGATACGCAGTATTTT.

The chain couples TRBV15 to TRBJ2-7; 7 nucleotides match TRBD2. Germline V lookup: CDR1 LNHNV, CDR2 YYDKDF (reference sequence). The CDR3 has 16 residues. The ends lost 0 bases at V and 0 bases at J; junction bases unmatched: 5. The CDR3 protein is CATSRDFGGSSYEQYF. The CDR3 DNA sequence: TGTGCCACCAGCAGAGATTTCGGGGGGAGCTCCTACGAGCAGTACTTC.